Presented here are 18 T cell receptor beta chains from one specimen sequenced in a study of cytomegalovirus exposure and HLA in healthy donors listed by TCRdb under 2017. Receptor libraries were prepared by the immunoSEQ multiplex PCR assay. For the multiplex PCR, a mixture combining 60 forward primers for TCR Vbeta segments and 13 reverse primers for TCR Jbeta segments was used. The table comes from immuneACCESS by way of TCRdb, which keeps in-frame sequences with V and J called. Part of the clones is missing from these tables; in studies checked, under half for an unresolved V gene and the rest for unknown reasons. This sample gives under 200,000 clones in total; roughly 70% of them show up just once. The ten largest clones capture approximately 3.1% of the sample. The sample comprised PBMCs. These receptors were obtained from a woman between 50 and 59 years old in good health and CMV-seropositive.

V gene TRBV19 combines with J gene TRBJ1-2; D perhaps matches TRBD1 (5 bases). The CDR3 is 15 amino acids. Trimming shortened V by 5 bases and J by 3 bases, and 16 bases separated the two germline ends. Per germline, CDR1 LNHDA and CDR2 SQIVND (reference sequence). In DNA form, the CDR3 reads TGTGCCAGTAGTCCCATCGGCGGCAGGGACTATGGCTACACCTTC. Encoded protein: CASSPIGGRDYGYTF.

The V call is TRBV9, the J call TRBJ1-1, with D tentatively TRBD1 (5 bases). The CDR3 length is 15 residues. The germline CDR1 and CDR2 sequences are SGDLS and YYNGEE. Trimming stripped 0 bases from V and 2 bases from J, with 11 bases between. The CDR3: CASSVVDRSNTEAFF. As DNA, the CDR3 is TGTGCCAGCAGCGTAGTTGACAGAAGTAACACTGAAGCTTTCTTT.

The chain couples TRBV11-2 to TRBJ1-2; 7 bases line up with TRBD1. The CDR3 consists of 15 residues. V shed 2 bases and J 6 bases; nucleotides not matched to a gene: 9. The germline V gene has CDR1 SGHAT and CDR2 FQNNGV. CDR3 region: CASSLRGQPFNGYTF. The DNA for the CDR3 is TGTGCCAGCAGCTTACGGGGACAGCCGTTCAATGGCTACACCTTC.

The V and J genes are TRBV7-2 and TRBJ1-2; 10 nucleotides match TRBD1. The germline V gene encodes CDR1 SGHTA and CDR2 FQGNSA. V dropped 1 base and J dropped 6; count of bases not matched to a gene: 5. The CDR3 is made up of 15 amino acids. CDR3 loop: CASSLGRQGAHGYTF. The CDR3 bases are TGTGCCAGCAGCTTAGGAAGACAGGGGGCGCATGGCTACACCTTC.

The chain combines TRBV10-3 with TRBJ2-2; 9 bases agree with TRBD1. CDR3 size: 16 residues. CDR1 is ENHRY and CDR2 is SYGVKD in the germline V gene. Trimming took 3 bases from V and 6 from J; bases not matched to a gene: 8. CDR3 loop: CAISEGTGGASGELFF. The CDR3 DNA reads TGTGCCATCAGTGAAGGAACAGGGGGCGCATCCGGGGAGCTGTTTTTT.

The table lists this clone with a few counts. The J gene is TRBJ2-3, the V gene TRBV7-9; D remains ambiguous. Germline lookup yields CDR1 SEHNR and CDR2 FQNEAQ (reference sequence). Deletions cut 0 bases from V and 2 bases from J, with 12 bases between. The CDR3 loop spans 16 amino acids. The CDR3 bases are TGTGCCAGCAGCTTAGCTTACACCTCGAACACAGATACGCAGTATTTT. Residues: CASSLAYTSNTDTQYF.

Comment on this clone: At one end the junction does not follow the germline gene, possibly because of a read error. This sequence joins TRBV2 and TRBJ2-2; D uncertain. Germline loops: CDR1 SNHLY, CDR2 FYNNEI. The CDR3 runs to 12 residues. The CDR3 loop is CASTVNSGELFF. As DNA, the CDR3 is TGTGCCAGCACAGTCAACAGCGGGGAGCTGTTTTTT.

The CDR3 sequence: CASKISGVNTGELFF. The DNA of the CDR3 is TGTGCCAGCAAGATCAGCGGGGTGAACACCGGGGAGCTGTTTTTT. The chain has TRBV2 and TRBJ2-2, with TRBD2 matching over 7 bases. Germline V lookup: CDR1 SNHLY, CDR2 FYNNEI. The trim removed 7 bases at V and 1 base at J, leaving 6 bases unmatched. CDR3 length: 15 amino acids.

The chain uses TRBV10-1 and TRBJ2-3; D is ambiguous. V lost 7 bases and J lost 9, with 8 bases in between. CDR1 WNHNN and CDR2 SYGVQD come from the germline V gene (reference sequence). The CDR3 covers 10 residues. In DNA form, the CDR3 reads TGCGCCAGCAAGAGAGGCACGCAGTATTTT. This codes for CASKRGTQYF.

The chain has TRBV10-2 and TRBJ2-5, with D hard to call. The V end was cut by 8 bases, the J end by 4 bases, with 11 bases between. Germline values: CDR1 WSHSY, CDR2 SAAADI. The length of the CDR3 is 12 residues. The CDR3 reads CASGSRPETQYF. CDR3 sequence (DNA): TGCGCCAGCGGATCTAGGCCAGAGACCCAGTACTTC.

This chain uses TRBV6-5 with TRBJ1-1; 9 bases fit TRBD1. Trimming removed 6 bases from V and 5 bases from J; junction bases left unmatched: 7. Germline assignment: CDR1 MNHEY and CDR2 SVGAGI. CDR3 size: 14 residues. The CDR3 region is CASRSGQGSTEAFF. In DNA, the CDR3 is TGTGCCAGCAGGTCCGGACAGGGGAGTACTGAAGCTTTCTTT.

A remark on this clone: This specimen includes other DNA sequences encoding the same CDR3. V gene TRBV4-2 combines with J gene TRBJ2-1, with D possibly being TRBD2 (6 bases). CDR3 length equals 13 residues. V lost 1 base, J lost 10 bases, and 11 bases lay in between. Germline V CDR1 and CDR2: LGHNA, YNFKEQ. CDR3 in amino acids: CASSQGLVYEQFF. CDR3 DNA: TGTGCCAGCAGCCAAGGACTAGTTTACGAGCAGTTCTTC.

The V and J genes are TRBV9 and TRBJ2-2, with D perhaps matching TRBD1 (7 bases). The CDR3 has 17 residues. The V gene lost 6 bases and the J gene lost 0 bases, with 18 bases spanning the gap. Germline V CDR1 and CDR2: SGDLS, YYNGEE. CDR3 sequence: CASTRMGGQPNTGELFF. In DNA, the CDR3 is TGTGCCAGCACCCGAATGGGGGGACAGCCGAACACCGGGGAGCTGTTTTTT.

The count of this clone is one. V is TRBV11-2 and J is TRBJ2-5, with TRBD2 matching over 7 bases. The germline V gene encodes CDR1 SGHAT and CDR2 FQNNGV. The CDR3 contains 13 residues. V was clipped by 0 bases and J by 12 bases; unmatched bases: 7. The CDR3, as DNA: TGTGCCAGCAGCTTAGATCAGCGGGGAACTAAGTACTTC. It specifies CASSLDQRGTKYF.

Remarks on this clone: This CDR3 is also generated by other DNA sequences in the sample. The chain combines TRBV2 with TRBJ2-2; no definite D call. The CDR3 runs 11 residues. Germline values: CDR1 SNHLY, CDR2 FYNNEI. Trimming removed 5 bases from V and 7 bases from J, with 5 bases in between. The chain's CDR3 is CASSYNGELFF. CDR3 DNA: TGTGCCAGCAGTTATAACGGGGAGCTGTTTTTT.

This clone was detected only a few times. The V and J genes are TRBV6-5 and TRBJ1-4, with D possibly TRBD1 on 6 matching bases. Germline V gene data show CDR1 as MNHEY and CDR2 as SVGAGI. The CDR3 length is 11 residues. Trimming took off 6 bases at V and 7 bases at J, with 6 bases between the two ends. CDR3 residues: CASRQGEKLFF. CDR3 sequence (DNA): TGTGCCAGCAGACAGGGTGAAAAACTGTTTTTT.

V usage is TRBV4-1 and J usage is TRBJ2-1, with D hard to call. Germline values: CDR1 MGHRA, CDR2 YSYEKL. V lost 0 bases and J lost 7, with 4 bases in between. The CDR3 contains 12 residues. DNA for the CDR3: TGCGCCAGCAGCCAAGATCCGAATGAGCAGTTCTTC. Translation gives CASSQDPNEQFF.

In its sample, this clone was seen a few times. This rearrangement joins TRBV2 to TRBJ1-1; 9 bases agree with TRBD1. The ends lost 6 bases at V and 1 base at J; junction bases unmatched: 0. CDR1 and CDR2 (germline): SNHLY, FYNNEI. CDR3 length equals 13 residues. The CDR3 reads CASRTGGNTEAFF. The CDR3 DNA reads as TGTGCCAGCAGGACAGGGGGGAACACTGAAGCTTTCTTT.